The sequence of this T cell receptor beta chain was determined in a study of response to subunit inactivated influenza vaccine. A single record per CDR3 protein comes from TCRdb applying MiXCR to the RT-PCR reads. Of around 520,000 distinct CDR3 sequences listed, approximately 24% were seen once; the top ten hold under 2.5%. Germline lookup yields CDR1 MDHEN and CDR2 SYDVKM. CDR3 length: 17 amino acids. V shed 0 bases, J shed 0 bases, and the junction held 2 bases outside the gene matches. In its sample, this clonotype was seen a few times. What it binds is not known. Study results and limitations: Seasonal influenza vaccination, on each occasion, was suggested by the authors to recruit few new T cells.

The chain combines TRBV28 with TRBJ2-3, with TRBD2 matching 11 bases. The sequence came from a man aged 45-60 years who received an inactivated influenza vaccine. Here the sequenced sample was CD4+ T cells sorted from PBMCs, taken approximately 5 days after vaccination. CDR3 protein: CASSLWASGRSTDTQYF. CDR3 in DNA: TGTGCCAGCAGTTTATGGGCTAGCGGGAGGAGCACAGATACGCAGTATTTT.